Shown below are 10 T cell receptor beta chains from a single sample sequenced in a study of graft-versus-host responses after intestinal transplantation. Libraries were prepared by immunoSEQ multiplex PCR; TCRdb keeps only in-frame clonotypes and omits some of them. The sample consists of around 96,000 clones, around 90% of them appearing once. Sequenced here: PBMCs, sampled 453 days after intestinal transplant. All receptors derive from a human patient who received an intestinal transplant, so some T cells may come from the graft donor.

This chain connects TRBV20-1 to TRBJ1-1; D remains unclear. V gave up 0 bases and J gave up 10 bases, with 9 bases separating them. The CDR3 has 11 residues. Germline V gives CDR1 DFQATT, CDR2 SNEGSKA (reference sequence). The CDR3 is CSARDFATAFF. Here the CDR3 DNA reads TGCAGTGCTAGAGATTTTGCGACAGCTTTCTTT.

The genes are TRBV7-2 and TRBJ2-7; the D gene is possibly TRBD2 (7 bases). Germline values: CDR1 SGHTA, CDR2 FQGNSA. V was pared by 5 bases and J by 4 bases, with 18 bases between. The CDR3 has 15 residues. The CDR3 nucleotides are TGTGCCAGCAGCCTATCATTACAGGGAGGGTACGAGCAGTACTTC. It encodes CASSLSLQGGYEQYF.

The chain is built from TRBV9 and TRBJ1-2; TRBD1 agrees at 8 bases. Trimming at V came to 3 bases and at J to 4 bases, leaving 5 bases not matched to a gene. This CDR3 contains 14 residues. Per the germline V gene, CDR1 is SGDLS and CDR2 is YYNGEE. The CDR3 is CASSEGTGPYGYTF. The CDR3, as DNA: TGTGCCAGCAGCGAAGGGACAGGCCCCTATGGCTACACCTTC. The complete variable domain, with remaining parts taken from reference TRBV9 and TRBJ1-2, reads DSGVTQTPKHLITATGQRVTLRCSPRSGDLSVYWYQQSLDQGLQFLIQYYNGEERAKGNILERFSAQQFPDLHSELNLSSLELGDSALYFCASSEGTGPYGYTFGSGTRLTVV.

In DNA form, the CDR3 reads TGTGCCACTGGGCACCCCACAGGGCTCGGCTACACCTTC. As protein: CATGHPTGLGYTF. The gene calls are TRBV15 and TRBJ1-2; D may be TRBD1 (6 bases). Trimming shortened V by 9 bases and J by 8 bases, and 19 bases separated the two germline ends. The CDR3 extends over 13 amino acids. The germline V gene has CDR1 LNHNV and CDR2 YYDKDF (reference sequence).

This chain connects TRBV6-5 to TRBJ2-7; 8 bases fit TRBD1. V dropped 8 bases and J dropped 3; count of bases not matched to a gene: 0. Germline V gene lookup returns CDR1 MNHEY and CDR2 SVGAGI. There are 11 residues in the CDR3. The CDR3 DNA is TGTGCCAGCGGGACAGGCTACGAGCAGTACTTC. Translated, it gives CASGTGYEQYF.

The CDR3 DNA sequence: TGTGCCAGCAGCCAAGATCACCTGGGTCCCTCTGGAAACACCATATATTTT. Translation: CASSQDHLGPSGNTIYF. The chain links TRBV4-2 to TRBJ1-3; D gene ambiguous. The V end lost 0 bases, the J end lost 0 bases, and 12 bases lay between the germline ends. The CDR3 totals 17 residues. Germline loops: CDR1 LGHNA, CDR2 YNFKEQ.

The chain carries TRBV5-1 and TRBJ2-5; the match to TRBD2 covers 8 bases. Unmatched junction bases numbered 9, after V lost 0 bases and J lost 5 bases. This CDR3 contains 16 residues. CDR1 SGHRS and CDR2 YFSETQ come from the germline V gene. The CDR3 here is CASSLAPSGGRETQYF. In DNA, the CDR3 is TGCGCCAGCAGCTTGGCCCCCAGCGGGGGTAGGGAGACCCAGTACTTC. Combining the CDR3 with reference TRBV5-1 and TRBJ2-5 gives the whole variable domain KAGVTQTPRYLIKTRGQQVTLSCSPISGHRSVSWYQQTPGQGLQFLFEYFSETQRNKGNFPGRFSGRQFSNSRSEMNVSTLELGDSALYLCASSLAPSGGRETQYFGPGTRLLVL.

V usage is TRBV7-2 and J usage is TRBJ2-7; possibly TRBD1 or TRBD2 for D (6 bases each). V dropped 2 bases and J dropped 3 bases, with 17 bases sitting between them. This CDR3 spans 16 amino acids. CDR1 and CDR2 from the germline V gene are SGHTA and FQGNSA. CDR3 loop: CASSLYVGGLSYEQYF. The CDR3 DNA follows: TGTGCCAGCAGCTTATACGTCGGGGGCTTGAGCTACGAGCAGTACTTC.

V is TRBV5-1 and J is TRBJ1-1; D unclear. CDR3 length: 14 residues. CDR1 and CDR2 (germline): SGHRS, YFSETQ. V gave up 0 bases and J gave up 0 bases, with 6 bases separating them. The CDR3 protein is CASSLADLNTEAFF. CDR3 in DNA: TGCGCCAGCAGCTTGGCAGACCTGAACACTGAAGCTTTCTTT.

The V call is TRBV6-1, the J call TRBJ2-7; 9 bases match TRBD1. Losses at the gene ends were 10 bases for V and 3 bases for J; bases not matched to a gene: 7. This CDR3 is 13 amino acids long. The germline CDR1 and CDR2 sequences are MNHNS and SASEGT. CDR3 amino acids: CATEDRGGYEQYF. DNA for the CDR3: TGTGCCACCGAGGACAGGGGTGGCTACGAGCAGTACTTC.